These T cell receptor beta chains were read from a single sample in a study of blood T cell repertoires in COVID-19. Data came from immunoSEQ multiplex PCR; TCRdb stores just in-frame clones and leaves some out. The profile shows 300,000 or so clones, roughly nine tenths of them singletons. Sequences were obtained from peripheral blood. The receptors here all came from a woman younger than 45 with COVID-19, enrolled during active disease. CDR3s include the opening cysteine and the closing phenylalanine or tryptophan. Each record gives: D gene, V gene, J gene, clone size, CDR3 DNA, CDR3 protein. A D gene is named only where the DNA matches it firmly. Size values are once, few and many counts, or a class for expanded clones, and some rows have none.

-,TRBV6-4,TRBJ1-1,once,TGTGCCAGCAGGAGGACAGAGGAGACTGAAGCTTTCTTT,CASRRTEETEAFF
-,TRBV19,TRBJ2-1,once,TGTGCCAGTAGTATTCTTCTTTCCTACAATGAGCAGTTCTTC,CASSILLSYNEQFF
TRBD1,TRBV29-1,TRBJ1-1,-,TGCAGCGTTGTAGGACAGGCCGCCCTGGGAGCTTTCTTT,CSVVGQAALGAFF
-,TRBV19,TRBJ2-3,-,TGTGCCAGTAGTATAAGGCCAGCGGAACCAACAGATACGCAGTATTTT,CASSIRPAEPTDTQYF
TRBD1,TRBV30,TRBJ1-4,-,TGTGCCCGGAGCATAGGGACAGGCGAAAAACTGTTTTTT,CARSIGTGEKLFF
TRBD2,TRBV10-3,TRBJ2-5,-,TGTGCCATCAGTGAGTCCGGGGGGATGGGGGAGACCCAGTACTTC,CAISESGGMGETQYF
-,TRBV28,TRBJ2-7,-,TGTGCCAGCAGTACCTGGGCAAAGGCCTACGAGCAGTACTTC,CASSTWAKAYEQYF
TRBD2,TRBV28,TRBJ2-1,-,TGTGCCAGCAGCGCCGGGACTAGCGGATACAATGAGCAGTTCTTC,CASSAGTSGYNEQFF
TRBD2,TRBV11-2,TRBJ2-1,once,TGTGCCAGCAGCTTTCTGGGACTAGCGGGAGGACCGTACAATGAGCAGTTCTTC,CASSFLGLAGGPYNEQFF
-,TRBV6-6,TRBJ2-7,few,TGTGCCAGCAGTTACTCGACAGACGGGTACGAGCAGTACTTC,CASSYSTDGYEQYF
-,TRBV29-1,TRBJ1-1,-,TGCAGCGTTGTCGGAGGGCCTAATGAAGCTTTCTTT,CSVVGGPNEAFF
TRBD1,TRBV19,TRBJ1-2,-,TGTGCCAGTAGCGCTGACAGGGAGACTAACTATGGCTACACCTTC,CASSADRETNYGYTF
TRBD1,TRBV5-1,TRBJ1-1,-,TGCGCCAGTGCGACAGGGACGATGAACACTGAAGCTTTCTTT,CASATGTMNTEAFF
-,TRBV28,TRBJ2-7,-,TGTGCCAGCTCCGTCTCCCGGACAGATCCCTACGAGCAGTACTTC,CASSVSRTDPYEQYF
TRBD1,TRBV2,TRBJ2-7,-,TGTGCCAGCAGATCGACAGGGGGCAACTACGAGCAGTACTTC,CASRSTGGNYEQYF
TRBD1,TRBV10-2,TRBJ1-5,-,TGCGCCAGCAGTCCCACAGGGGCCAGCAATCAGCCCCAGCATTTT,CASSPTGASNQPQHF
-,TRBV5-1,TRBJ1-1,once,TGCGCCAGCAGCTTCGGGACACTGAACACTGAAGCTTTCTTT,CASSFGTLNTEAFF
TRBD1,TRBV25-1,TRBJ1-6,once,TGTGCCAGCAGTCCGATCGACAGGGCTGACCTCCACTTT,CASSPIDRADLHF
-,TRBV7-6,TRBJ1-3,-,TGTGCCAGCAGCTTGGGCAGGGCGGACGGAAACACCATATATTTT,CASSLGRADGNTIYF
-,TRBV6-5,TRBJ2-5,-,TGTGCCGGTCGGACAGCAGAGACCCAGTACTTC,CAGRTAETQYF
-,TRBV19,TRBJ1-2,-,TGTGCCAGTACAGCCCAACAGTTTAACTATGGCTACACCTTC,CASTAQQFNYGYTF
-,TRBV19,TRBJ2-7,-,TGTGCCAGTAGTATAGGACAATTCTACGAGCAGTACTTC,CASSIGQFYEQYF
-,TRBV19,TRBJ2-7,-,TGTGCCAGTAGTAGGGGGGACGGATCCTACGAGCAGTACTTC,CASSRGDGSYEQYF
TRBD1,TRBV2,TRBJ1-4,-,TGTGCCAGCAGTGAAGGGACAGGGTTTAATGAAAAACTGTTTTTT,CASSEGTGFNEKLFF
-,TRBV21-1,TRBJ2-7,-,TGTGCCAGCAGCAAAGTGAGGACGGACTGCATACGGAGGGAGCAGTACTTC,CASSKVRTDCIRREQYF
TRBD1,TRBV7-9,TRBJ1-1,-,TGTGCCAGCAGCCCGCAGGACAGGGGAAACACTGAAGCTTTCTTT,CASSPQDRGNTEAFF
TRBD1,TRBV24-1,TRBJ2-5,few,TGTGCCACCAGTATGGTAACAGGGGGCTGGGAGACCCAGTACTTC,CATSMVTGGWETQYF
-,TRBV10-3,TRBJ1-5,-,TGTGCCATCAGTGAGGGCCCTAATCAGCCCCAGCATTTT,CAISEGPNQPQHF
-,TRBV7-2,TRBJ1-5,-,TGTGCCAGCAGCTTAGCGCGGGATCAGCCCCAGCATTTT,CASSLARDQPQHF
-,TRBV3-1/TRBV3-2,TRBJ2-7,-,TGTGCCAGCAGCGACGGGACTGGCATTCCCTACGAGCAGTACTTC,CASSDGTGIPYEQYF
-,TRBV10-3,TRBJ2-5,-,TGTGCCATCAGTGAGTCGGCTTACCAAGAGACCCAGTACTTC,CAISESAYQETQYF
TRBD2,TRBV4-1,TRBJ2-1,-,TGCGCCAGCAGCCAAACTAGCGGGAGTGCCCACAATGAGCAGTTCTTC,CASSQTSGSAHNEQFF
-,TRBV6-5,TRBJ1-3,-,TGTGCCAGCAAAGAGAGCTCTGGAAACACCATATATTTT,CASKESSGNTIYF
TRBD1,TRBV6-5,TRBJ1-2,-,TGTGCCAGCAGAAGAGGACAGGGGAACTATGGCTACACCTTC,CASRRGQGNYGYTF
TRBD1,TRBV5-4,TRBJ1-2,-,TGTGCCAGCAGCTCGGGACAGTATACTTATGGCTACACCTTC,CASSSGQYTYGYTF
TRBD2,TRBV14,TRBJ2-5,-,TGTGCCAGCAGCCCCGCCCGACTAGCGGGCGAAGAGACCCAGTACTTC,CASSPARLAGEETQYF
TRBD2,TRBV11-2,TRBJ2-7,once,TGTGCCAGCAGCTTATCGGCTAGCGGGAACGAGCAGTACTTC,CASSLSASGNEQYF
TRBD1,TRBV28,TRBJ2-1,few,TGTGCCAGCAGTTTCCCCAGACAGGGGACATTTTACAATGAGCAGTTCTTC,CASSFPRQGTFYNEQFF
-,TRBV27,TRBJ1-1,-,TGTGCCAGCAGACTCGGAGGGGCTCGGGACACTGAAGCTTTCTTT,CASRLGGARDTEAFF
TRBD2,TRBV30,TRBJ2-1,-,TGTGCCTGGGCGTCAACTAGCGGGGCGGCGGGGAATGAGCAGTTCTTC,CAWASTSGAAGNEQFF
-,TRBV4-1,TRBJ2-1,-,TGCGCCAGCAGCCAAGATCAGGTTCCCCTCTCCTACAATGAGCAGTTCTTC,CASSQDQVPLSYNEQFF
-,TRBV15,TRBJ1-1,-,TGTGCCACCAGCTTCCGGGGGGGGAACACTGAAGCTTTCTTT,CATSFRGGNTEAFF
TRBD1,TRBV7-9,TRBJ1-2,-,TGTGCCAGCTCCCGGGGGACAGGGTACTATGGCTACACCTTC,CASSRGTGYYGYTF
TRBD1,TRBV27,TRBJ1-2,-,TGTGCCAGCAGTCCCGGACAGGGGGCTAACTATGGCTACACCTTC,CASSPGQGANYGYTF
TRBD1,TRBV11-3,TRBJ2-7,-,TGTGCCAGCAGCTTAGCGGGACAGGGTACCTACGAGCAGTACTTC,CASSLAGQGTYEQYF
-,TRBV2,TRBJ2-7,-,TGTGCCAGCAGTGAGGAAGCAGGGCGCTTC,CASSEEAGRF
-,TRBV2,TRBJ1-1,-,TGTGCCAGCAGGGAGACAGAGCACACTGAAGCTTTCTTT,CASRETEHTEAFF
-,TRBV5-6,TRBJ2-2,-,TGTGCCAGCAGCACCTTGGTAGCGGCGACCACCGGGGAGCTGTTTTTT,CASSTLVAATTGELFF
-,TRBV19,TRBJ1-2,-,TGTGCCAGTAGTATGCGGCAGGGCGGGGGTACTGCTGGCTACACCTTC,CASSMRQGGGTAGYTF
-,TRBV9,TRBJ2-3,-,TGTGCCAGCACCGTAGCCTATGGAGGGACCCGAGGGCTTCCAGATACGCAGTATTTT,CASTVAYGGTRGLPDTQYF
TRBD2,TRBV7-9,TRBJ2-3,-,TGTGCCAGCAGCCCCTTAGCGGGAGTGGCAGATACGCAGTATTTT,CASSPLAGVADTQYF
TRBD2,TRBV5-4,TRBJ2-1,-,TGTGCCAGCAGCCGTGCCGGGACTAGTTTCAAAAATGAGCAGTTCTTC,CASSRAGTSFKNEQFF
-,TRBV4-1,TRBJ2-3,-,TGCGCCAGCAGCCAAGACGGTCGGGATGGCACAGATACGCAGTATTTT,CASSQDGRDGTDTQYF
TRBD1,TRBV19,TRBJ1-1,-,TGTGCCAGTAGTATCCGACAGGGCCCCACTGAAGCTTTCTTT,CASSIRQGPTEAFF
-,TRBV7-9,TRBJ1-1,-,TGTGCCAGCAGTGGGACTGAGAGAGAAGCTTTCTTT,CASSGTEREAFF
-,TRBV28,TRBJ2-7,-,TGTGCCAGCAGAGAATCAGGCTCCTACGAGCAGTACTTC,CASRESGSYEQYF
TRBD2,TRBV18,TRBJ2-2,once,TGTGCCAGCTCATCGCGGGAACTAGCGGGCAACACCGGGGAGCTGTTTTTT,CASSSRELAGNTGELFF
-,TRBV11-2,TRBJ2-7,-,TGTGCCAGCAGCTTCGGGGGTAACGCCTACGAGCAGTACTTC,CASSFGGNAYEQYF